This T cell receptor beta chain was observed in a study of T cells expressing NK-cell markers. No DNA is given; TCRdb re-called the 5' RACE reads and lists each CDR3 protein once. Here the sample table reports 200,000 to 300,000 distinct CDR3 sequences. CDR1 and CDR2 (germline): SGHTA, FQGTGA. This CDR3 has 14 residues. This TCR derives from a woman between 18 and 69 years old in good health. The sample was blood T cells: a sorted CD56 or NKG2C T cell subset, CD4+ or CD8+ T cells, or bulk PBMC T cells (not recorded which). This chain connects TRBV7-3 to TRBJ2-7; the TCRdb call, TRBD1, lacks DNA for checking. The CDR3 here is CASSLQGVGYEQYF.